This TCR beta chain came from a study of T cell responses to AZD1222 COVID-19 vaccine. Background on the study: Second-dose schedules of about 4 or about 12 weeks were combined.

Whole-study results and caveats: Sampling captured repertoires only after the peak T cell response. The sample set comprised mostly white British donors with more females, and clonal diversity was possibly underestimated. Seropositive status at baseline applied to only six AZD1222 recipients.

TCRdb's table, derived via immunoSEQ multiplex PCR, lists solely in-frame clones and lacks some. The sample yields 90,000 to 100,000 clones, 80% to 90% seen once. A note on this clone: Its specificity is not known.

V was trimmed by 0 bases and J by 8 bases, leaving 13 bases between them. CDR3 size: 14 residues. Germline V lookup: CDR1 KGHSH, CDR2 LQKENI. The sequence was collected from an adult in good health. The chain uses TRBV18 and TRBJ1-1, with a possible D match to TRBD1 (5 bases). This specimen consisted of peripheral blood, obtained on day 0 of AZD1222 vaccination. In DNA form, the CDR3 reads TGTGCCAGCTCACCACCGGGGCAGTCGTCCGAAGCTTTCTTT. Translating gives CASSPPGQSSEAFF.